This T cell receptor beta chain was identified in a study of shared clonotypes between healthy human individuals. Study-wide results and limits: Of the naive CD4 clonotypes, around 5.2% were shared across several donors.

The germline V gene has CDR1 MNHNS and CDR2 SASEGT. This CDR3 contains 15 residues. Deletions cut 3 bases from V and 0 bases from J, with 10 bases between. Genomic DNA from each subset was divided evenly over several immunoSEQ plates. TCRdb's table, derived via immunoSEQ multiplex PCR, lists solely in-frame clones and lacks some. The sample lists about 1 million clones; roughly 80% were seen once. Each of the donors was a healthy adult who was HIV-negative and had not had a recent acute infection or vaccination. Regarding this clone: No antigen is known for it.

The receptor's source is a man aged 18 to 30 in good health. The chain employs TRBV6-1 and TRBJ2-3; D perhaps matches TRBD2 (5 bases). Sequenced sample: memory CD4+ T cells sorted from blood. Noted subset: CD45RA-negative fraction. The CDR3 spells CASSDNGVSTDTQYF. The CDR3 nucleotides read TGTGCCAGCAGTGATAACGGGGTTAGCACAGATACGCAGTATTTT.